This T cell receptor (beta chain) was retrieved from a study of blood T cell repertoires in COVID-19. Study information: Italy, Spain and the United States were the sources of the convalescent and acute COVID-19 samples.

Sequencing was performed with immunoSEQ multiplex PCR; in TCRdb, only in-frame clones are kept and a portion is missing. The sample yields around 200,000 clones, about nine tenths seen once. In germline, CDR1 is LGHNA, CDR2 YSLEER. V lost 0 bases, J lost 2 bases, and 9 bases stayed unmatched. The CDR3 is 17 amino acids. Sequenced input: peripheral blood. The rearrangement uses TRBV4-3 and TRBJ2-7; 8 positions match TRBD1. The receptor comes from a man aged 40-55 years with acute or convalescent COVID-19. The CDR3 DNA reads as TGCGCCAGCAGCCAAGATAAATACGGACAGGGCGCCTACGAGCAGTACTTC. This codes for CASSQDKYGQGAYEQYF.